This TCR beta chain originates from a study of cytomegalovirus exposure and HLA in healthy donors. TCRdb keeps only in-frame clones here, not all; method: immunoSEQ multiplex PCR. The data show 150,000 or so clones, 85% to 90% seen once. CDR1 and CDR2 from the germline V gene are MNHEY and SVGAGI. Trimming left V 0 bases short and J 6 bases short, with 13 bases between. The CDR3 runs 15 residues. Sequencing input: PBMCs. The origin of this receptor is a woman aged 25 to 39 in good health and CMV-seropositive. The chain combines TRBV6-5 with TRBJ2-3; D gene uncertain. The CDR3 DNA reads TGTGCCAGCAGTTACTCGATATCAAGCTCCGATACGCAGTATTTT. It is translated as CASSYSISSSDTQYF.